These 18 T cell receptor beta chains share one sample of origin, sequenced in a study of shared clonotypes between healthy human individuals. Positively selected for CCR7, the CD45RO-negative cells used as naive CD8 cells excluded terminally differentiated effector memory CD45RA+ cells. Clones were read by immunoSEQ multiplex PCR, and TCRdb kept only the in-frame ones, dropping some. Of 1.5 million to 2.5 million clones listed, about 94% are singletons. The sample consisted of naive CD8+ T cells sorted from blood. The receptors shown here come from a man aged 18 to 29 in good health.

As for this clone: Other DNA variants within this sample encode the same CDR3. The V and J genes are TRBV7-8 and TRBJ2-5; no definite D call. V was shortened by 0 bases and J by 5 bases, with 7 bases between the two germline ends. Per the germline V gene, CDR1 is SGHVS and CDR2 is FQNEAQ. The CDR3 contains 13 residues. The CDR3 DNA reads TGTGCCAGCAGCTTAGCACCTGGGGAGACCCAGTACTTC. It specifies CASSLAPGETQYF.

This clone showed up just once. The rearrangement uses TRBV6-1 and TRBJ2-3, with D perhaps given as TRBD1 or TRBD2 (5 bases each). V dropped 7 bases and J dropped 9 bases, with 8 bases sitting between them. Germline assignment: CDR1 MNHNS and CDR2 SASEGT. This CDR3 comprises 10 residues. The CDR3 reads CASIEGTQYF. CDR3 DNA sequence: TGTGCCAGCATCGAGGGGACGCAGTATTTT.

The rearrangement joins TRBV28 to TRBJ1-5, with D possibly TRBD1 on 5 matching bases. V lost 1 base to trimming and J lost 0 bases, with 10 bases between them. The CDR3 totals 16 residues. CDR1 and CDR2 from the germline V gene are MDHEN and SYDVKM. CDR3 protein: CASSLLRTLSNQPQHF. The DNA for the CDR3 is TGTGCCAGCAGTTTATTAAGGACACTTAGCAATCAGCCCCAGCATTTT.

The rearrangement links TRBV29-1 to TRBJ2-1, with a weak D call TRBD2 (5 bases). The CDR3 contains 12 residues. Germline CDR1 SQVTM, CDR2 ANQGSEA. Trimming took off 7 bases at V and 4 bases at J, with 11 bases between the two ends. DNA of the CDR3: TGCAGCGCTGAGGGCCAGTACAATGAGCAGTTCTTC. Translation gives CSAEGQYNEQFF.

The CDR3 DNA follows: TGTGCCAGCACCACTTCTAGCGGGGGGGCAGATACGCAGTATTTT. Protein: CASTTSSGGADTQYF. The chain uses TRBV13 and TRBJ2-3, with 12 bases lining up with TRBD2. Looked up from germline, CDR1 is PRHDT and CDR2 is FYEKMQ (reference sequence). The CDR3 runs 15 residues. J gave up 4 bases and V 7 bases, and 6 bases lay outside the gene matches.

This chain connects TRBV5-1 to TRBJ2-7, with 13 bases lining up with TRBD2. This CDR3 has 16 amino acids. The germline V gene encodes CDR1 SGHRS and CDR2 YFSETQ. Trimming cost V 0 bases and J 3 bases; bases outside gene matches: 3. CDR3 in amino acids: CASSLARTSGSYEQYF. The CDR3 nucleotides are TGCGCCAGCAGCTTGGCCCGGACTAGCGGGAGCTACGAGCAGTACTTC.

CDR3 bases: TGCAGCGCCTCCCCCGGCGTGAGCACTGAAGCTTTCTTT. This sequence encodes CSASPGVSTEAFF. The chain uses TRBV29-1 and TRBJ1-1; D is unresolved. The CDR3 runs to 13 residues. The V and J ends lost 7 bases and 4 bases respectively, with 16 bases between them. Germline V gene lookup returns CDR1 SQVTM and CDR2 ANQGSEA.

The rearrangement joins TRBV11-2 to TRBJ2-7; a possible D gene is TRBD1 (6 bases). CDR1 is SGHAT and CDR2 is FQNNGV in the germline V gene. CDR3 size: 15 residues. V shed 5 bases and J shed 2 bases, with 16 bases lying between them. The CDR3 DNA is TGTGCCAGCAGCACCTTGACAGGCCCAGCCTACGAGCAGTACTTC. This codes for CASSTLTGPAYEQYF. The full variable domain, completed using reference TRBV11-2 and TRBJ2-7, is EAGVAQSPRYKIIEKRQSVAFWCNPISGHATLYWYQQILGQGPKLLIQFQNNGVVDDSQLPKDRFSAERLKGVDSTLKIQPAKLEDSAVYLCASSTLTGPAYEQYFGPGTRLTVT.

V gene TRBV28 combines with J gene TRBJ2-1; D may match TRBD1 or TRBD2 (5 bases each). Trimming left V 4 bases short and J 0 bases short, with 13 bases between. The CDR3 covers 16 residues. Germline CDR1 and CDR2: MDHEN and SYDVKM. For the CDR3, the DNA is TGTGCCAGCAGTTGGGGACCAGGGAGCTCCTACAATGAGCAGTTCTTC. It yields the protein CASSWGPGSSYNEQFF.

This clone showed up just once. The CDR3 sequence: CAGSPGLGTNEQFF. The CDR3 DNA sequence: TGCGCCGGCTCCCCGGGACTAGGAACGAATGAGCAGTTCTTC. The chain links TRBV5-1 to TRBJ2-1; the match to TRBD2 covers 8 bases. This CDR3 region has 14 residues. Unmatched junction bases numbered 13, after V lost 10 bases and J lost 7 bases. Germline V gene data show CDR1 as SGHRS and CDR2 as YFSETQ.

V gene TRBV4-3 combines with J gene TRBJ2-5; no firm D call. The germline V and J ends were trimmed by 4 bases and 5 bases, with 11 bases remaining between them. This CDR3 contains 13 residues. Per germline, CDR1 LGHNA and CDR2 YSLEER. CDR3 amino acids: CASSPRLTETQYF. Written as DNA, the CDR3 is TGCGCCAGCAGCCCCCGCCTGACGGAGACCCAGTACTTC.

The rearrangement links TRBV2 to TRBJ1-2, with D unclear. This CDR3 has 13 residues. Trimming removed 9 bases from V and 4 bases from J, with 15 bases in between. The germline V gene has CDR1 SNHLY and CDR2 FYNNEI. DNA of the CDR3: TGTGCCAGAGCCGAGACGGACGGCTATGGCTACACCTTC. Translation gives CARAETDGYGYTF.

The rearrangement links TRBV4-1 to TRBJ2-7; TRBD2 is a possible D gene (5 bases). Germline CDR1 is MGHRA and CDR2 is YSYEKL. The CDR3 consists of 13 residues. V dropped 4 bases and J dropped 1 base, with 8 bases sitting between them. CDR3 loop: CASSRERSYEQYF. CDR3 bases: TGCGCCAGCAGCCGGGAGAGATCCTACGAGCAGTACTTC.

This chain uses TRBV6-8 with TRBJ1-5, with D perhaps matching TRBD1 (5 bases). CDR1 and CDR2 from the germline V gene are MNHGY and SAAAGT. The CDR3 is 17 amino acids. Between the trimmed V and J ends, which lost 0 bases and 11 bases, there was a span of 23 bases. The DNA of the CDR3 is TGTGCCAGCAGTTACTCGCGGATTATGGGGGGGGTAGGGGCCCAGCATTTT. It yields the protein CASSYSRIMGGVGAQHF.

V is TRBV28 and J is TRBJ2-7, with 9 bases that match TRBD1. Germline trimming cut 7 bases from V and 6 bases from J; bases unmatched to any gene: 10. Germline CDR1 reads MDHEN; CDR2 reads SYDVKM. CDR3 length: 14 residues. The CDR3 DNA reads TGTGCCAGCACCGCGACAGGGGGGGGACGCGAGCAGTACTTC. Translated, it gives CASTATGGGREQYF. Looking up the rest from reference TRBV28 and TRBJ2-7 gives the full variable domain: DVKVTQSSRYLVKRTGEKVFLECVQDMDHENMFWYRQDPGLGLRLIYFSYDVKMKEKGDIPEGYSVSREKKERFSLILESASTNQTSMYLCASTATGGGREQYFGPGTRLTVT.

Regarding this clone: Other DNA sequences from this sample encode an identical CDR3 as well. V gene TRBV5-4 combines with J gene TRBJ1-1, with TRBD1 matching over 9 bases. The trim removed 4 bases at V and 2 bases at J, leaving 3 bases unmatched. Germline V gene lookup returns CDR1 SGHNT and CDR2 YYREEE (reference sequence). The CDR3 runs to 14 residues. The CDR3: CASSPTGGNTEAFF. The CDR3 bases are TGTGCCAGCAGCCCCACAGGGGGCAACACTGAAGCTTTCTTT.

The rearrangement uses TRBV4-3 and TRBJ2-5; TRBD2 is a possible D gene (7 bases). Deletions cut 0 bases from V and 10 bases from J, with 18 bases between. CDR1 LGHNA and CDR2 YSLEER come from the germline V gene. CDR3 length equals 15 residues. The CDR3 DNA reads as TGCGCCAGCAGCCAAGACTGGGAGGGGGAGGTAGGCCAGTACTTC. It codes for CASSQDWEGEVGQYF.

V usage is TRBV7-6 and J usage is TRBJ1-1, with TRBD1 identical over 9 bases. The CDR3 covers 15 residues. V dropped 1 base and J dropped 5; count of bases not matched to a gene: 5. In germline, CDR1 is SGHVS, CDR2 FNYEAQ. In nucleotides, the CDR3 is TGTGCCAGCAGCTTAGTACGACAGGGGGGGACTGAAGCTTTCTTT. Encoded protein: CASSLVRQGGTEAFF.